This TCR beta chain is from a study of identifying expanded T cells in peripheral blood. General observations from the study: Over around two and four weeks, about 15 and 19 clones changed, versus approximately 1.1 between replicates.

This table comes from immunoSEQ multiplex PCR, and its TCRdb copy is limited to in-frame clones, with some not included. The sample contains 75,000 to 95,000 clones, 70% to 90% of which appear only once. Of note for this clone: Its specificity is not known.

During the collection period, no donor immune events like infections were recorded. Sequencing used blood. The source is a person between 18 and 75 years old in good health.

CDR3: CASSWSTSGYNEQFF. The CDR3 DNA sequence: TGCGCCAGCAGCTGGTCGACTAGCGGGTACAATGAGCAGTTCTTC. This chain links TRBV5-1 with TRBJ2-1; 10 bases are shared with TRBD2. V trimming: 3 bases; J trimming: 4 bases; junction bases outside the gene matches: 4. Germline lookup yields CDR1 SGHRS and CDR2 YFSETQ. CDR3 length equals 15 residues.